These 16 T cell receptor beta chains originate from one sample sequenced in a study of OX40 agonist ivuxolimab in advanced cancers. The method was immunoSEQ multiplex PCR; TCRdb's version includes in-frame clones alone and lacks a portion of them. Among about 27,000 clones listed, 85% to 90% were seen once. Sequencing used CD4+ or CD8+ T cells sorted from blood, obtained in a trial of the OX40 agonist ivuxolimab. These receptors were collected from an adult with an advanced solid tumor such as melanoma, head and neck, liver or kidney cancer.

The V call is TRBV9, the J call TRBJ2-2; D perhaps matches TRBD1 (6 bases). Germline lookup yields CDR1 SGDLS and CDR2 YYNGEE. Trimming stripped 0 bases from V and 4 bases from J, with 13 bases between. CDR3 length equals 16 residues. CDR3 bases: TGTGCCAGCAGCGTAGCTCAGGGGATGGGCACCGGGGAGCTGTTTTTT. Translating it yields CASSVAQGMGTGELFF.

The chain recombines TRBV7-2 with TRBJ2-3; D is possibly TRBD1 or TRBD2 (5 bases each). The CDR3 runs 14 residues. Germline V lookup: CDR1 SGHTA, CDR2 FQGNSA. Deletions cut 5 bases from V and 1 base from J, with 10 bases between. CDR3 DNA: TGTGCCAGCAGCCCCCTGGGGGGCACAGATACGCAGTATTTT. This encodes CASSPLGGTDTQYF.

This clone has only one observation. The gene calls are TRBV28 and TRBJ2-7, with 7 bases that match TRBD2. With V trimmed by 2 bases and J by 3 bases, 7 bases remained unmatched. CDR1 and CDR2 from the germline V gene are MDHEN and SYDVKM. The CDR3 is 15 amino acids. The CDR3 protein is CASSLEASGSYEQYF. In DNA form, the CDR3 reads TGTGCCAGCAGTTTAGAAGCTAGCGGAAGCTACGAGCAGTACTTC.

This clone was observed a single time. This chain's CDR3 is CASGNNEQFF. CDR3 bases: TGTGCCAGCGGGAACAATGAGCAGTTCTTC. This chain connects TRBV14 to TRBJ2-1; D remains unclear. CDR3 size: 10 residues. The V gene's germline CDR1 is SGHDN and CDR2 FVKESK. The V end was cut by 8 bases, the J end by 5 bases, with 4 bases between. The whole variable domain, filled in from reference TRBV14 and TRBJ2-1, reads EAGVTQFPSHSVIEKGQTVTLRCDPISGHDNLYWYRRVMGKEIKFLLHFVKESKQDESGMPNNRFLAERTGGTYSTLKVQPAELEDSGVYFCASGNNEQFFGPGTRLTVL.

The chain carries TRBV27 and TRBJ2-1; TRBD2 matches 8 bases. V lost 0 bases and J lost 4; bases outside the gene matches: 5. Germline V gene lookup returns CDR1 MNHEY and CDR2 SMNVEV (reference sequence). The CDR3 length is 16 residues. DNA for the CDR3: TGTGCCAGCAGTTTATCTATTAGCGGGGAATACAATGAGCAGTTCTTC. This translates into CASSLSISGEYNEQFF.

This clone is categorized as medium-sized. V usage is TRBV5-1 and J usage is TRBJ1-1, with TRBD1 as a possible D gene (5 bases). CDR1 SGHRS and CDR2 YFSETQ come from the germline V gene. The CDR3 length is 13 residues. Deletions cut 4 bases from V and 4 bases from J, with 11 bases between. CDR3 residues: CASSATVATEAFF. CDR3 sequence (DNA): TGCGCCAGCAGCGCGACAGTAGCCACTGAAGCTTTCTTT.

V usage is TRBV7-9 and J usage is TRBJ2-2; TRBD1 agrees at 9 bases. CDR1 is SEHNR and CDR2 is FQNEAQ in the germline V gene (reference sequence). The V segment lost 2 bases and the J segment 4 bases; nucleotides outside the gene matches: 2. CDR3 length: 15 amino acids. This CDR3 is CASSLRTGVTGELFF. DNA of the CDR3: TGTGCCAGCAGCTTACGGACAGGGGTCACCGGGGAGCTGTTTTTT.

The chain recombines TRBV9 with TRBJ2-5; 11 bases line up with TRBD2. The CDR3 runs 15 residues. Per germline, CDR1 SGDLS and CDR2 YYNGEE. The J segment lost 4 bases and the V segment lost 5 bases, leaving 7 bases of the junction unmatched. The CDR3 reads CASRSGLAARETQYF. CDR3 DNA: TGTGCCAGCAGGTCGGGACTAGCGGCGCGAGAGACCCAGTACTTC. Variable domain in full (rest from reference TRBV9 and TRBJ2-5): DSGVTQTPKHLITATGQRVTLRCSPRSGDLSVYWYQQSLDQGLQFLIQYYNGEERAKGNILERFSAQQFPDLHSELNLSSLELGDSALYFCASRSGLAARETQYFGPGTRLLVL.

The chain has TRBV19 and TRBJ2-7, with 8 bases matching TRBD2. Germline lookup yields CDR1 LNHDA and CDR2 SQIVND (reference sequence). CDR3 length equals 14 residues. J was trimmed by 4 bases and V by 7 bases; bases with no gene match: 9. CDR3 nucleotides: TGTGCCAGTACCCCGGGACTAGGTGCATACGAGCAGTACTTC. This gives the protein CASTPGLGAYEQYF. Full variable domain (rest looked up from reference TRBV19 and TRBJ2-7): DGGITQSPKYLFRKEGQNVTLSCEQNLNHDAMYWYRQDPGQGLRLIYYSQIVNDFQKGDIAEGYSVSREKKESFPLTVTSAQKNPTAFYLCASTPGLGAYEQYFGPGTRLTVT.

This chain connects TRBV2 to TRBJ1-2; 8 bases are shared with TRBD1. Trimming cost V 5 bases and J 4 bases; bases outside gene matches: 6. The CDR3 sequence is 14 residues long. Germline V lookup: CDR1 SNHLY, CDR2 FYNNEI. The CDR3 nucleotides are TGTGCCAGCAGTTCTCCCGGACAGGGCTATGGCTACACCTTC. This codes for CASSSPGQGYGYTF. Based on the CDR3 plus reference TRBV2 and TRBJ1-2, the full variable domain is EPEVTQTPSHQVTQMGQEVILRCVPISNHLYFYWYRQILGQKVEFLVSFYNNEISEKSEIFDDQFSVERPDGSNFTLKIRSTKLEDSAMYFCASSSPGQGYGYTFGSGTRLTVV.

The CDR3 reads CASITTGSYEQYF. The CDR3 coding sequence is TGTGCCAGCATCACGACAGGGTCCTACGAGCAGTACTTC. The genes are TRBV6-6 and TRBJ2-7, with 7 nucleotides matching TRBD1. CDR1 is MNHNY, CDR2 SVGAGI, per germline (reference sequence). V was clipped by 7 bases and J by 1 base; unmatched bases: 4. The CDR3 contains 13 residues.

CDR3 loop: CASSPRAGGLGNTIYF. For the CDR3, the DNA is TGTGCCAGCTCACCACGCGCAGGGGGCCTTGGAAACACCATATATTTT. The chain uses TRBV18 and TRBJ1-3; 8 positions agree with TRBD1. With V trimmed by 1 base and J by 3 bases, 5 bases remained unmatched. The CDR3 spans 16 residues. Germline-derived CDR1 and CDR2 are KGHSH and LQKENI.

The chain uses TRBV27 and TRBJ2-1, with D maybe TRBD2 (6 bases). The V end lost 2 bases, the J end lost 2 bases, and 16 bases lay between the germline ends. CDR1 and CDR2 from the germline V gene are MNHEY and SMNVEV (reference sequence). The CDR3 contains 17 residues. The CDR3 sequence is CASSLRGAGQPYNEQFF. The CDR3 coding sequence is TGTGCCAGCAGTTTACGGGGAGCGGGTCAACCCTACAATGAGCAGTTCTTC.

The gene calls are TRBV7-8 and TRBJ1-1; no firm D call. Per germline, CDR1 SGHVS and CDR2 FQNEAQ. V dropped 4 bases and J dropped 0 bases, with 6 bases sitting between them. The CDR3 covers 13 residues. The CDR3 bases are TGTGCCAGCAGCTCGTTTATGAACACTGAAGCTTTCTTT. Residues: CASSSFMNTEAFF.

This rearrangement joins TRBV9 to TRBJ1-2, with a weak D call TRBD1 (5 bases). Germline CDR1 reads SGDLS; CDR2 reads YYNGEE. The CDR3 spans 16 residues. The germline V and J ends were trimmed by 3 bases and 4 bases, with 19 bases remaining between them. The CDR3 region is CASSDGRGSPLYGYTF. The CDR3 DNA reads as TGTGCCAGCAGCGACGGAAGGGGCAGTCCCCTCTATGGCTACACCTTC.

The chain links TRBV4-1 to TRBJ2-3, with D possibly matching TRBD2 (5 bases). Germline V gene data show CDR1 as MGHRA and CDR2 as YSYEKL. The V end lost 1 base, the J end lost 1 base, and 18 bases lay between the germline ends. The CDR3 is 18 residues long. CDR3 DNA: TGCGCCAGCAGCCAAGTGAGACGGGATTATAAGGGCACAGATACGCAGTATTTT. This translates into CASSQVRRDYKGTDTQYF.